This T cell receptor (beta chain) comes out of a study of Graves' ophthalmopathy and Graves' hyperthyroidism. Study conclusions and caveats: Blood repertoires reportedly contained most expanded thyroid clonotypes above 0.001 frequency.

Patients with other autoimmune diseases, uncontrolled infections, pregnancy or lactation were excluded. Clinical symptoms, serum thyroxine, TRAb, thyroid ultrasound and orbital computed tomography formed the basis of diagnosis. The PBMCs originated from roughly 11 ml of fresh peripheral blood. As the template, RNA transcripts were used to amplify TCR beta CDR3 regions. Second-round multiplex PCR followed a first-round RT-PCR using HTBI primers. TCRdb re-called the multiplex PCR reads with MiXCR, one entry per CDR3 protein. The sample holds around 600,000 distinct CDR3 sequences; roughly two fifths are singletons and the top ten take under 3.5%. The CDR3 consists of 16 residues. Germline lookup yields CDR1 SEHNR and CDR2 FQNEAQ (reference sequence). The V and J ends lost 3 bases and 3 bases respectively, with 18 bases between them. This clonotype occurred many times. Antigen specificity is unknown.

This TCR was sampled from an adult man with Graves' ophthalmopathy. The chain combines TRBV7-9 with TRBJ2-7; no definite D call. The material sequenced was peripheral blood. In DNA form, the CDR3 reads TGTGCCAGCAGCTTGGCGTCCGGGCCGGTCTTCTACGAGCAGTACTTC. This sequence encodes CASSLASGPVFYEQYF.